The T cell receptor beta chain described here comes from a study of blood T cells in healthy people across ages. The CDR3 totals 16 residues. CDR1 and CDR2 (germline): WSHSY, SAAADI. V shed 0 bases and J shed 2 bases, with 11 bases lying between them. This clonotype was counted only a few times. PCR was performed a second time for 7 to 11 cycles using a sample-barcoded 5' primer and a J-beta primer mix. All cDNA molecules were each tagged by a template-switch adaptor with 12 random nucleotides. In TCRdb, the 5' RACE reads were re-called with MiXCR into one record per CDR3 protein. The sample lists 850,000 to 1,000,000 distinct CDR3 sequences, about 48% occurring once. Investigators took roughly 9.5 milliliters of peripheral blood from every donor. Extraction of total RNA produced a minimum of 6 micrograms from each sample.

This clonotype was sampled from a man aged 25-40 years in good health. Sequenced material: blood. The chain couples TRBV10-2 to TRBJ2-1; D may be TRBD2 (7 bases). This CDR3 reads CASSESGGAAYNEQFF. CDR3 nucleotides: TGCGCCAGCAGTGAGTCAGGGGGGGCTGCCTACAATGAGCAGTTCTTC.